A single sample gave rise to the 8 T cell receptor beta chains below, sequenced in a study of CD8+CD57+ T cells in acquired aplastic anemia. The TCR beta profiling, which covered VDJ combination and CDR3 sequence, was carried out using genomic DNA as the template. TCRdb re-called the reads through MiXCR, storing one row per CDR3 protein. The sample comprises fewer than 250,000 distinct CDR3 sequences, roughly half of which are singletons, and 6.5% to 8% rests with the top ten. Individuals selected for sequencing had exhibited CD8+CD57+ cell expansion on flow cytometry. The specimen sequenced was sorted CD4+, CD8+, or CD8+CD57+ T cells (not recorded which) from PBMCs. The receptors shown here come from a human donor with aplastic anemia.

The rearrangement uses TRBV6-6 and TRBJ1-1; D remains ambiguous. CDR3 size: 11 residues. With 8 bases removed from V and 7 bases from J, the gap between germline ends came to 11 bases. Germline loops: CDR1 MNHNY, CDR2 SVGAGI (reference sequence). CDR3 DNA sequence: TGTGCCAGCGCCGGGATACATGAAGCTTTCTTT. Amino acids: CASAGIHEAFF.

The chain uses TRBV7-6 and TRBJ1-2; 12 bases line up with TRBD1. CDR1 and CDR2 (germline): SGHVS, FNYEAQ. The length of the CDR3 is 15 residues. After removal of 5 bases from V and 7 bases from J, the junction contained 8 bases not matched to a gene. CDR3 DNA: TGTGCCAGCAGCCCTTCCGGGACAGGGGGCTCTGGCTACACCTTC. The encoded protein is CASSPSGTGGSGYTF.

The chain joins TRBV25-1 to TRBJ2-1; 10 bases align to TRBD2. The CDR3 covers 19 residues. V was pared by 6 bases and J by 6 bases, with 20 bases of the junction left unmatched. Germline CDR1 reads MGHDK; CDR2 reads SYGVNS. CDR3 sequence reads: CASSPGLAGGLRVGNEQFF. The CDR3 DNA reads TGTGCCAGCAGCCCCGGGTTAGCGGGGGGCCTCCGGGTGGGCAATGAGCAGTTCTTC.

The V and J genes are TRBV7-6 and TRBJ1-6; D unresolved. Trimming took off 1 base at V and 7 bases at J, with 5 bases between the two ends. The CDR3 sequence is 13 residues long. Germline V lookup: CDR1 SGHVS, CDR2 FNYEAQ. In DNA form, the CDR3 reads TGTGCCAGCAGCTTAGACCAGAATTCACCCCTCCACTTT. Translation gives CASSLDQNSPLHF.

This clonotype came up once. This could be a read error, since a much larger clone is one nucleotide away. The chain is built from TRBV5-8 and TRBJ2-7; 9 bases match TRBD2. Germline loops: CDR1 SGHTS, CDR2 YDEGEE. The CDR3 is made up of 17 amino acids. V shed 3 bases, J shed 4 bases, and the junction held 14 bases outside the gene matches. The CDR3 DNA is TGTGCCAGCAGCTCAAGGATTAGCGGGAGAAAGGGATACGAGCAGTACTTC. It encodes CASSSRISGRKGYEQYF.

V gene TRBV6-5 combines with J gene TRBJ2-1; 8 bases match TRBD1. Germline V gives CDR1 MNHEY, CDR2 SVGAGI. The V segment lost 1 base and the J segment 7 bases; nucleotides outside the gene matches: 6. CDR3 size: 15 residues. The CDR3: CASSYFAGGNNEQFF. DNA for the CDR3: TGTGCCAGCAGTTACTTTGCAGGGGGCAATAATGAGCAGTTCTTC.

As to this clonotype: An end of the junction differs from the germline gene, which may be a read error. The gene calls are TRBV6-5 and TRBJ1-3; a possible D gene is TRBD1 (6 bases). In germline, CDR1 is MNHEY, CDR2 SVGAGI. The CDR3 contains 15 residues. The CDR3 DNA follows: TGTGCCGGCAGTTACTCAGGGGCTACGGTGAAAACCATATATTTT. It yields the protein CAGSYSGATVKTIYF.

The table lists this clonotype with many counts. The V and J genes are TRBV20-1 and TRBJ1-1; TRBD1 matches 10 bases. This CDR3 is 13 amino acids long. With 6 bases clipped from V and 4 bases from J, the junction kept 5 bases outside the gene matches. Germline V CDR1 and CDR2: DFQATT, SNEGSKA (reference sequence). The CDR3 here is CSAAGTGATEAFF. CDR3 nucleotide sequence: TGCAGTGCAGCCGGGACAGGGGCCACTGAAGCTTTCTTT.